This T cell receptor (beta chain) was captured in a study of T-cell memory formation after mild COVID-19. The CDR3 length is 13 residues. The V gene end was trimmed by 4 bases and the J gene end by 7 bases; junction bases not matched to a gene: 3. This clonotype turned up a few times. From the 5' RACE reads, TCRdb called clonotypes with MiXCR, one entry per CDR3 protein. The table records 400,000 or so distinct CDR3 sequences, 20% of them present only once. Input material: PBMCs or a T cell subset sorted from them (not recorded which). This sequence was found in an adult woman who had mild COVID-19 (a few samples of this study predate the infection). Cell type and time point are not known. This chain joins TRBV12-3 or TRBV12-4 and TRBJ2-2; TRBD1 aligns across 7 bases. CDR3 bases: TGTGCCAGCAGTTCAGGGGGTGGCGGGGAGCTGTTTTTT. Amino acids: CASSSGGGGELFF.